This T cell receptor beta chain came from a study of T-cell reconstitution after alpha-beta-depleted transplantation in children. This CDR3 contains 16 residues. V gave up 4 bases and J gave up 7 bases; unmatched junction bases: 11. Germline CDR1 is SGHRS and CDR2 is YFSETQ. It was with unique molecular identifiers that the TCRbeta library was prepared. TCRdb reprocessed the PCR reads with MiXCR, giving one entry per CDR3 protein. The table includes about 590,000 distinct CDR3 sequences, 10% to 15% detected once. General study findings and limits: In patients about two months after transplant, alpha-beta T cells reportedly arose from several hundred expanded graft clones. One year post-transplant, T-cell counts and diversity were largely derived from T cells produced anew. From surviving recipient T cells and thymic progenitors came the high day-60 TCRbeta diversity observed in some patients.

This clonotype was detected many times. Its antigen is unknown. This TCR came from a male patient under 18 who had a stem cell transplant for acute myeloid leukemia, so the T cells may come from the graft donor. J is TRBJ2-1 and V is TRBV5-1; 10 bases align to TRBD2. The sequencing here drew on PBMCs, mostly from graft donor cells, taken 360 days after TCRalphabeta/CD19-depleted stem cell transplant. The CDR3 loop reads CASSRILAGAGNEQFF. In DNA form, the CDR3 reads TGCGCCAGCAGCCGGATCCTAGCGGGAGCTGGGAATGAGCAGTTCTTC.